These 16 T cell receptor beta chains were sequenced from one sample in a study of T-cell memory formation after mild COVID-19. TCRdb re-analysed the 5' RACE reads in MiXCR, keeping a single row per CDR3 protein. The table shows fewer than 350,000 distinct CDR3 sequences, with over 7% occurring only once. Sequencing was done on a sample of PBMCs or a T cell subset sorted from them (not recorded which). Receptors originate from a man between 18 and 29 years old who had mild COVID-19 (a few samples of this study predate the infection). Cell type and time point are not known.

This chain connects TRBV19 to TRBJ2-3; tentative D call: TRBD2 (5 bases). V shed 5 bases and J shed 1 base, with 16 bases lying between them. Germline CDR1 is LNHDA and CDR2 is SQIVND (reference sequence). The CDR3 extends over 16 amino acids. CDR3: CASSPSLTIGTDTQYF. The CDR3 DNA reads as TGTGCCAGTAGTCCTAGCCTCACTATCGGCACAGATACGCAGTATTTT.

The CDR3 sequence is CASSLWRGGLGTDTQYF. For the CDR3, the DNA is TGTGCCAGCAGCTTATGGCGGGGGGGCCTGGGCACAGATACGCAGTATTTT. The chain carries TRBV7-2 and TRBJ2-3; 9 nucleotides match TRBD2. The germline gives CDR1 SGHTA, CDR2 FQGNSA. The V gene end was trimmed by 2 bases and the J gene end by 1 base; junction bases not matched to a gene: 7. The CDR3 spans 17 residues. Combining the CDR3 with reference TRBV7-2 and TRBJ2-3 gives the whole variable domain GAGVSQSPSNKVTEKGKDVELRCDPISGHTALYWYRQSLGQGLEFLIYFQGNSAPDKSGLPSDRFSAERTGGSVSTLTIQRTQQEDSAVYLCASSLWRGGLGTDTQYFGPGTRLTVL.

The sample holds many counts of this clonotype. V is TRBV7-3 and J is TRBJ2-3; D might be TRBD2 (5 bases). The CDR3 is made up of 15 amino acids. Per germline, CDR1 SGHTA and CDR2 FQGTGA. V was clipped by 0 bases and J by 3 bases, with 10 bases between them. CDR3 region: CASSLTIGETDTQYF. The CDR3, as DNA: TGTGCCAGCAGCTTAACCATCGGGGAGACAGATACGCAGTATTTT.

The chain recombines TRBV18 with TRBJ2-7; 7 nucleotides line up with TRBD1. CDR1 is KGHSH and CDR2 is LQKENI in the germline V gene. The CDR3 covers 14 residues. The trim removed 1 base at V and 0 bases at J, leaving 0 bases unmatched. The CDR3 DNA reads TGTGCCAGCTCACCACGGGACAGCTCCTACGAGCAGTACTTC. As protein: CASSPRDSSYEQYF.

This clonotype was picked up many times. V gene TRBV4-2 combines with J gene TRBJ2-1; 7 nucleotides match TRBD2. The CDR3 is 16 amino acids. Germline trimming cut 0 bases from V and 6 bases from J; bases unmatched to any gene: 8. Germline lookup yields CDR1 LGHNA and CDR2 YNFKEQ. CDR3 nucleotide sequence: TGTGCCAGCAGCCAAGATGCAGACGGGGGGTTCAATGAGCAGTTCTTC. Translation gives CASSQDADGGFNEQFF.

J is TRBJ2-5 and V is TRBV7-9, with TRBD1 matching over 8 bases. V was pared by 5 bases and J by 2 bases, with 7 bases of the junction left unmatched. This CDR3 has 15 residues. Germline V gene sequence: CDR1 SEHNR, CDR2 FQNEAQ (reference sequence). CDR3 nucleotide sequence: TGTGCCAGCAGCCACATACACAGGGGGCAAGAGACCCAGTACTTC. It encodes CASSHIHRGQETQYF.

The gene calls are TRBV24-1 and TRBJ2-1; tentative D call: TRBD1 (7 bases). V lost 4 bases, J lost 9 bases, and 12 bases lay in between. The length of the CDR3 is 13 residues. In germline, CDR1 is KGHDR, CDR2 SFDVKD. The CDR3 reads CATSETQGGEQFF. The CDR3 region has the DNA TGTGCCACCAGTGAAACCCAGGGGGGTGAGCAGTTCTTC.

The CDR3 sequence is CASSLGSGTGGLYYEQYF. CDR3 nucleotides: TGCGCCAGCAGCTTGGGATCGGGAACAGGGGGCCTGTACTACGAGCAGTACTTC. The chain has TRBV5-1 and TRBJ2-7, with 9 bases lining up with TRBD1. Germline lookup yields CDR1 SGHRS and CDR2 YFSETQ. Trimming at V came to 0 bases and at J to 3 bases, leaving 13 bases not matched to a gene. CDR3 length equals 18 residues.

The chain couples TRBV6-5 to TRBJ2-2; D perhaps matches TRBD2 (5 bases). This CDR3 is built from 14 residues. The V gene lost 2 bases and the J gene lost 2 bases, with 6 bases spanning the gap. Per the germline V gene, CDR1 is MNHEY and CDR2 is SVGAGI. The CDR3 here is CASSYTRNTGELFF. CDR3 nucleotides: TGTGCCAGCAGTTACACTAGAAACACCGGGGAGCTGTTTTTT.

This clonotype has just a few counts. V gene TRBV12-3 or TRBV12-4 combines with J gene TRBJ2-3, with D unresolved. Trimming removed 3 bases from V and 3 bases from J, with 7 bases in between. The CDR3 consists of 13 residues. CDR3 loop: CASSFPATDTQYF. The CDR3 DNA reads TGTGCCAGCAGTTTTCCTGCTACAGATACGCAGTATTTT.

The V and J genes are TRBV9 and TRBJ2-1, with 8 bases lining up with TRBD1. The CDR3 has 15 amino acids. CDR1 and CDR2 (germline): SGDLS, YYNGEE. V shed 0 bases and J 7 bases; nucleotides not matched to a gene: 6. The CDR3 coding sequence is TGTGCCAGCAGCGTAGGTGGACAGGGACTGAATGAGCAGTTCTTC. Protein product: CASSVGGQGLNEQFF.

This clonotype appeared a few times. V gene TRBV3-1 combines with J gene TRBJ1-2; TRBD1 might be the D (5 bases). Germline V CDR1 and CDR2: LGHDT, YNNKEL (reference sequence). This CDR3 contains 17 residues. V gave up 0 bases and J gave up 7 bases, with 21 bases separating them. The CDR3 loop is CASSQEGVAGTAGGYTF. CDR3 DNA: TGTGCCAGCAGCCAAGAAGGGGTAGCAGGAACTGCGGGTGGCTACACCTTC.

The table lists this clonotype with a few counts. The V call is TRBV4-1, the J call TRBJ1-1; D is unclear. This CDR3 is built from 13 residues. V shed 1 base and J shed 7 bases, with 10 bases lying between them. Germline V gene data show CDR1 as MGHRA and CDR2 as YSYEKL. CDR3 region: CASSQAGPYEAFF. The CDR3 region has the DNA TGCGCCAGCAGCCAAGCAGGCCCTTATGAAGCTTTCTTT.

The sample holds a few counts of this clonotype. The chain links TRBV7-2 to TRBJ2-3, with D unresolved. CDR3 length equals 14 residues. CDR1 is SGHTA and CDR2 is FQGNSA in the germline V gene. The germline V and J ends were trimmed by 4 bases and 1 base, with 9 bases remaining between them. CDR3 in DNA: TGTGCCAGCAGCTATCCTGGAGGCACAGATACGCAGTATTTT. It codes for CASSYPGGTDTQYF.

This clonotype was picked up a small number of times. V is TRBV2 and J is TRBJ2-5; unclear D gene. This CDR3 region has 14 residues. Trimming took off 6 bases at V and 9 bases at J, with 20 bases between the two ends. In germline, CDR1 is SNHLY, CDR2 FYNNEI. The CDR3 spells CASRFPVLSLAQYF. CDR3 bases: TGTGCCAGCAGGTTTCCCGTTTTGTCGTTAGCCCAGTACTTC. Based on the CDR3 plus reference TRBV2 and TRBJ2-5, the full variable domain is EPEVTQTPSHQVTQMGQEVILRCVPISNHLYFYWYRQILGQKVEFLVSFYNNEISEKSEIFDDQFSVERPDGSNFTLKIRSTKLEDSAMYFCASRFPVLSLAQYFGPGTRLLVL.

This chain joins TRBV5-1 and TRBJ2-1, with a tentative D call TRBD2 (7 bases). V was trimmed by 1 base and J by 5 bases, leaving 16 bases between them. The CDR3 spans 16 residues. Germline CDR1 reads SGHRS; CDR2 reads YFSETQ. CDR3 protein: CASSLRGAGSHNEQFF. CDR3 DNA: TGCGCCAGCAGCTTGCGGGGGGCGGGGTCCCACAATGAGCAGTTCTTC.